These 15 T cell receptor beta chains originate from one sample sequenced in a study of T cell clones after liver transplantation. Using immunoSEQ multiplex PCR, the repertoire was profiled, and TCRdb retains in-frame clones only, with some absent. The table records roughly 7,400 clones, around 70% of them present only once. The sample consisted of CD8+ T cells from blood, taken before liver transplant. These TCRs come from a human donor who received a liver transplant.

J is TRBJ2-2 and V is TRBV5-4; D uncertain. This CDR3 has 13 residues. The V gene's germline CDR1 is SGHNT and CDR2 YYREEE (reference sequence). V lost 10 bases and J lost 0, with 10 bases in between. CDR3: CALKTANTGELFF. DNA for the CDR3: TGTGCCTTGAAAACCGCGAACACCGGGGAGCTGTTTTTT.

In this sample, this clone turned up a few times. CDR3: CASSLYRTSGNTIYF. CDR3 nucleotide sequence: TGTGCCAGCAGCCTGTATCGAACCTCTGGAAACACCATATATTTT. This chain uses TRBV28 with TRBJ1-3; no definite D call. Deletions cut 6 bases from V and 0 bases from J, with 12 bases between. The germline CDR1 and CDR2 sequences are MDHEN and SYDVKM. The length of the CDR3 is 15 residues.

By sample share, this clone is medium-sized. The chain couples TRBV6-6 to TRBJ1-4; D uncertain. This CDR3 is built from 11 residues. With 8 bases removed from V and 7 bases from J, the gap between germline ends came to 8 bases. Germline V gives CDR1 MNHNY, CDR2 SVGAGI (reference sequence). The DNA of the CDR3 is TGTGCCAGCCTAGCCGGTGAAAAACTGTTTTTT. Translated, it gives CASLAGEKLFF.

This sequence joins TRBV18 and TRBJ1-1; D not certain. Trimming shortened V by 0 bases and J by 0 bases, and 2 bases separated the two germline ends. From germline, CDR1 is KGHSH and CDR2 LQKENI. This CDR3 has 13 residues. This CDR3 is CASSPPLNTEAFF. DNA of the CDR3: TGTGCCAGCTCACCACCATTGAACACTGAAGCTTTCTTT. Using reference TRBV18 and TRBJ1-1 for the parts outside the CDR3, the full variable domain is NAGVMQNPRHLVRRRGQEARLRCSPMKGHSHVYWYRQLPEEGLKFMVYLQKENIIDESGMPKERFSAEFPKEGPSILRIQQVVRGDSAAYFCASSPPLNTEAFFGQGTRLTVV.

The J gene is TRBJ1-2, the V gene TRBV9, with D possibly matching TRBD1 (6 bases). The CDR3 has 15 residues. Deletions cut 3 bases from V and 7 bases from J, with 19 bases between. Germline loops: CDR1 SGDLS, CDR2 YYNGEE. The CDR3 loop is CASSEGDYGTGGYTF. The CDR3 DNA reads as TGTGCCAGCAGCGAGGGGGATTACGGAACGGGTGGCTACACCTTC. Full variable domain (missing parts from reference TRBV9 and TRBJ1-2): DSGVTQTPKHLITATGQRVTLRCSPRSGDLSVYWYQQSLDQGLQFLIQYYNGEERAKGNILERFSAQQFPDLHSELNLSSLELGDSALYFCASSEGDYGTGGYTFGSGTRLTVV.

J is TRBJ2-2 and V is TRBV27; D remains unclear. CDR1 MNHEY and CDR2 SMNVEV come from the germline V gene (reference sequence). V lost 3 bases and J 1 base, leaving 18 bases between the germline ends. This CDR3 has 18 amino acids. The CDR3 protein is CASSLKAGQAKNTGELFF. In DNA, the CDR3 is TGTGCCAGCAGTTTGAAGGCCGGGCAGGCAAAGAACACCGGGGAGCTGTTTTTT.

The chain recombines TRBV5-6 with TRBJ2-4; D unclear. Germline V gene sequence: CDR1 SGHDT, CDR2 YYEEEE. This CDR3 spans 15 amino acids. V was pared by 7 bases and J by 0 bases, with 14 bases between. The CDR3, as DNA: TGTGCCAGCGAGGCGGCCGGGCTAGCCAAAAACATTCAGTACTTC. It specifies CASEAAGLAKNIQYF.

The chain is built from TRBV7-9 and TRBJ1-2; 8 positions agree with TRBD1. The CDR3 is made up of 12 amino acids. The V and J ends lost 5 bases and 7 bases, in that order; junction bases with no gene match: 3. Looked up from germline, CDR1 is SEHNR and CDR2 is FQNEAQ (reference sequence). The CDR3 DNA is TGTGCCAGCAGCCAAGGACAGGGTGGCTACACCTTC. It translates to CASSQGQGGYTF.

The sample holds one count of this clone. The chain combines TRBV19 with TRBJ2-1; 7 nucleotides align to TRBD2. V lost 3 bases and J lost 0; bases outside the gene matches: 2. CDR3 size: 15 residues. Per germline, CDR1 LNHDA and CDR2 SQIVND (reference sequence). The CDR3 sequence is CASSMGGSSYNEQFF. In DNA form, the CDR3 reads TGTGCCAGTAGTATGGGCGGGAGCTCCTACAATGAGCAGTTCTTC.

V gene TRBV5-1 combines with J gene TRBJ2-3; a possible D gene is TRBD2 (5 bases). The germline CDR1 and CDR2 sequences are SGHRS and YFSETQ. CDR3 length: 16 amino acids. V was pared by 3 bases and J by 2 bases, with 16 bases between. CDR3: CASSSEGRWNTDTQYF. The CDR3 DNA sequence: TGCGCCAGCAGCTCAGAGGGCAGGTGGAACACAGATACGCAGTATTTT. The entire variable domain, with the rest obtained from reference TRBV5-1 and TRBJ2-3, is as follows: KAGVTQTPRYLIKTRGQQVTLSCSPISGHRSVSWYQQTPGQGLQFLFEYFSETQRNKGNFPGRFSGRQFSNSRSEMNVSTLELGDSALYLCASSSEGRWNTDTQYFGPGTRLTVL.

The chain has TRBV7-9 and TRBJ2-3; D gene uncertain. The CDR3 is 13 amino acids. Deletions cut 8 bases from V and 2 bases from J, with 11 bases between. CDR1 is SEHNR, CDR2 FQNEAQ, per germline (reference sequence). The DNA for the CDR3 is TGTGCCAGCGGTGACGGGTTCACAGATACGCAGTATTTT. It translates to CASGDGFTDTQYF.

The CDR3 DNA is TGTGCCAGCAGCGTAGGCGGGAGGACCTACAATGAGCAGTTCTTC. Protein sequence: CASSVGGRTYNEQFF. The chain combines TRBV9 with TRBJ2-1; 8 nucleotides agree with TRBD2. Looked up from germline, CDR1 is SGDLS and CDR2 is YYNGEE. J was trimmed by 2 bases and V by 0 bases; bases with no gene match: 1. This CDR3 contains 15 residues. The full variable domain, rest sourced from reference TRBV9 and TRBJ2-1, is DSGVTQTPKHLITATGQRVTLRCSPRSGDLSVYWYQQSLDQGLQFLIQYYNGEERAKGNILERFSAQQFPDLHSELNLSSLELGDSALYFCASSVGGRTYNEQFFGPGTRLTVL.

The rearrangement joins TRBV6-5 to TRBJ1-1; maybe TRBD1 (5 bases). This CDR3 is 13 amino acids long. Germline lookup yields CDR1 MNHEY and CDR2 SVGAGI. V gave up 4 bases and J gave up 5 bases, with 11 bases separating them. The CDR3 loop is CASSSGSRTEAFF. CDR3 nucleotide sequence: TGTGCCAGCAGTTCAGGGAGTCGGACTGAAGCTTTCTTT.

CDR3: CASSFLGTQETQYF. CDR3 sequence (DNA): TGTGCCAGCAGTTTTTTGGGTACCCAAGAGACCCAGTACTTC. This chain joins TRBV27 and TRBJ2-5; D gene ambiguous. Trimming removed 3 bases from V and 1 base from J, with 9 bases in between. Germline V lookup: CDR1 MNHEY, CDR2 SMNVEV (reference sequence). The CDR3 extends over 14 amino acids.

In its sample, this clone is medium-sized. The chain employs TRBV7-9 and TRBJ2-7; D unresolved. V shed 8 bases and J shed 0 bases, with 11 bases lying between them. Germline V gene lookup returns CDR1 SEHNR and CDR2 FQNEAQ (reference sequence). This CDR3 is built from 13 residues. CDR3: CASRSEISYEQYF. In DNA form, the CDR3 reads TGTGCCAGCCGCTCAGAGATCTCCTACGAGCAGTACTTC.